The 26 T cell receptor beta chains below all came from one sample that was sequenced in a study of spatial heterogeneity in lung cancer. TCRdb re-derived calls from the 5' RACE reads in MiXCR, one entry per CDR3 protein. The sample has around 75,000 distinct CDR3 sequences; less than 15% are singletons. Regarding time point: sample taken at primary tumor resection. TCRs were sequenced from unsorted whole RNA of tumor, nontumor lung or PBMC. The source was PBMCs, collected at surgery. These receptors all come from a male donor with early-stage non-small cell lung cancer.

Here the CDR3 reads CASSPHPPGQGGLLAGNTIYF. In DNA, the CDR3 is TGTGCCAGCAGCCCCCACCCACCGGGACAGGGAGGCCTACTAGCTGGAAACACCATATATTTT. The chain couples TRBV7-2 to TRBJ1-3, with TRBD1 identical over 9 bases. V lost 5 bases, J lost 2 bases, and 22 bases stayed unmatched. Germline CDR1 and CDR2: SGHTA and FQGNSA. The CDR3 runs to 21 residues.

This clonotype was seen a handful of times. This chain links TRBV5-1 with TRBJ2-3; TRBD2 matches at 16 bases. The CDR3 consists of 18 residues. V dropped 1 base and J dropped 5; count of bases not matched to a gene: 7. Germline V lookup: CDR1 SGHRS, CDR2 YFSETQ. CDR3 sequence reads: CASSLWGLAGGPEDTQYF. Written as DNA, the CDR3 is TGCGCCAGCAGCTTGTGGGGACTAGCGGGAGGGCCGGAAGATACGCAGTATTTT.

This clonotype has only a few counts. The chain couples TRBV14 to TRBJ1-2; D is unclear. Germline CDR1 reads SGHDN; CDR2 reads FVKESK. Trimming removed 0 bases from V and 4 bases from J, with 6 bases in between. This CDR3 contains 13 residues. CDR3 sequence: CASSQDRIYGYTF. CDR3 coding DNA: TGTGCCAGCAGCCAAGACCGCATCTATGGCTACACCTTC.

The V gene is TRBV7-8, the J gene TRBJ2-7; 8 nucleotides line up with TRBD2. Trimming took 5 bases from V and 3 from J; bases not matched to a gene: 12. Looked up from germline, CDR1 is SGHVS and CDR2 is FQNEAQ. The CDR3 contains 16 residues. This CDR3 reads CASSRFPTSVFYEQYF. CDR3 in DNA: TGTGCCAGCAGCCGCTTCCCGACTAGCGTTTTCTACGAGCAGTACTTC.

V is TRBV30 and J is TRBJ2-7, with 9 bases aligning to TRBD2. V lost 2 bases and J lost 5; bases outside the gene matches: 7. Germline V gene lookup returns CDR1 GTSNPN and CDR2 SVGIG (reference sequence). The CDR3 consists of 14 residues. The chain's CDR3 is CAWSRREGGDEQYF. CDR3 sequence (DNA): TGTGCCTGGAGTCGGCGGGAGGGCGGCGACGAGCAGTACTTC.

This clonotype was seen just once. One base away lies a much larger clone, so this may be a sequencing read error. This chain uses TRBV20-1 with TRBJ1-1, with D uncertain. The germline V gene encodes CDR1 DFQATT and CDR2 SNEGSKA (reference sequence). The CDR3 has 12 residues. Here the CDR3 reads CSASGENAEAFF. CDR3 in DNA: TGCAGTGCTAGTGGGGAGAACGCTGAAGCTTTCTTT.

In this sample, this clonotype turned up a few times. The J gene is TRBJ1-5, the V gene TRBV4-1; 7 positions agree with TRBD1. In germline, CDR1 is MGHRA, CDR2 YSYEKL. V shed 1 base and J 3 bases; nucleotides not matched to a gene: 3. This CDR3 spans 15 amino acids. The chain's CDR3 is CASSQGDSVNQPQHF. CDR3 DNA sequence: TGCGCCAGCAGCCAAGGGGACAGCGTCAATCAGCCCCAGCATTTT.

This clonotype appeared many times. The chain combines TRBV7-9 with TRBJ2-5, with D tentatively TRBD2 (5 bases). The CDR3 sequence is 14 residues long. V was clipped by 5 bases and J by 5 bases, with 15 bases between them. The germline V gene encodes CDR1 SEHNR and CDR2 FQNEAQ (reference sequence). CDR3 loop: CASSPEGLGETQYF. The CDR3 coding sequence is TGTGCCAGCAGCCCAGAGGGCCTCGGGGAGACCCAGTACTTC. The full variable domain, completed using reference TRBV7-9 and TRBJ2-5, is DTGVSQNPRHKITKRGQNVTFRCDPISEHNRLYWYRQTLGQGPEFLTYFQNEAQLEKSRLLSDRFSAERPKGSFSTLEIQRTEQGDSAMYLCASSPEGLGETQYFGPGTRLLVL.

The V gene is TRBV5-5, the J gene TRBJ1-5; no firm D call. The CDR3 covers 16 residues. V dropped 0 bases and J dropped 0 bases, with 10 bases sitting between them. Germline CDR1 SGHKS, CDR2 YYEKEE (reference sequence). The CDR3 loop reads CASSLVGGLSNQPQHF. DNA of the CDR3: TGTGCCAGCAGCTTGGTGGGCGGACTTAGCAATCAGCCCCAGCATTTT.

This clonotype was recorded at least ten times. The chain employs TRBV29-1 and TRBJ1-1; no clear D. CDR3 length: 12 amino acids. Germline values: CDR1 SQVTM, CDR2 ANQGSEA. V lost 2 bases and J lost 1, with 5 bases in between. The CDR3 coding sequence is TGCAGCGTTGAAAGGCCGAACACTGAAGCTTTCTTT. Amino acid sequence: CSVERPNTEAFF.

This chain joins TRBV4-2 and TRBJ2-1; 9 bases match TRBD2. The CDR3 loop spans 16 amino acids. V lost 4 bases to trimming and J lost 6 bases; unmatched junction nucleotides: 10. Looked up from germline, CDR1 is LGHNA and CDR2 is YNFKEQ. CDR3 bases: TGTGCCAGCAGCCGCGCCGGGACTAGCCTCTCCAATGAGCAGTTCTTC. Translation: CASSRAGTSLSNEQFF.

This clonotype appeared a few times. The V and J genes are TRBV18 and TRBJ1-1; 10 nucleotides agree with TRBD1. The V gene end was trimmed by 5 bases and the J gene end by 5 bases; junction bases not matched to a gene: 14. Germline V CDR1 and CDR2: KGHSH, LQKENI. This CDR3 spans 17 amino acids. The CDR3 DNA sequence: TGTGCCAGCTCAGTCTCCTTGACAGGGGGCGCGGGGACTGAAGCTTTCTTT. It specifies CASSVSLTGGAGTEAFF.

The chain combines TRBV5-1 with TRBJ1-1; TRBD1 matches 12 bases. CDR1 and CDR2 from the germline V gene are SGHRS and YFSETQ. The CDR3 extends over 22 amino acids. V was pared by 1 base and J by 3 bases, with 22 bases of the junction left unmatched. CDR3 sequence reads: CASSLPHRWALGDRGRDTEAFF. Here the CDR3 DNA reads TGCGCCAGCAGCTTGCCACACCGCTGGGCCTTAGGGGACAGGGGGCGCGACACTGAAGCTTTCTTT. The variable domain in full, completed from reference TRBV5-1 and TRBJ1-1, reads KAGVTQTPRYLIKTRGQQVTLSCSPISGHRSVSWYQQTPGQGLQFLFEYFSETQRNKGNFPGRFSGRQFSNSRSEMNVSTLELGDSALYLCASSLPHRWALGDRGRDTEAFFGQGTRLTVV.

This clonotype was found many times. V gene TRBV24-1 combines with J gene TRBJ2-7; no clear D. V was pared by 4 bases and J by 0 bases, with 9 bases between. This CDR3 contains 14 residues. Germline V gives CDR1 KGHDR, CDR2 SFDVKD. CDR3 in amino acids: CATSDTQSSYEQYF. The CDR3 DNA follows: TGTGCCACCAGTGACACGCAGAGCTCCTACGAGCAGTACTTC.

This clonotype was observed many times. The DNA of the CDR3 is TGCAGCGCCACAGCGGGAGCAGGCTCCTACGAGCAGTACTTC. This codes for CSATAGAGSYEQYF. This chain uses TRBV29-1 with TRBJ2-7; the match to TRBD2 covers 8 bases. Per the germline V gene, CDR1 is SQVTM and CDR2 is ANQGSEA. This CDR3 spans 14 amino acids. With V trimmed by 7 bases and J by 0 bases, 8 bases remained unmatched.

This clonotype appeared a few times. The chain uses TRBV29-1 and TRBJ2-3; 9 positions match TRBD2. CDR3 length: 15 amino acids. Germline V gene lookup returns CDR1 SQVTM and CDR2 ANQGSEA. Unmatched junction bases numbered 3, after V lost 1 base and J lost 1 base. The CDR3 bases are TGCAGCGTTGAAGGGCGACTAGCGGGCACAGATACGCAGTATTTT. This translates into CSVEGRLAGTDTQYF.

This clonotype appeared many times. The genes are TRBV5-1 and TRBJ2-7; 11 bases match TRBD2. The germline V gene has CDR1 SGHRS and CDR2 YFSETQ. There are 16 residues in the CDR3. After removal of 0 bases from V and 5 bases from J, the junction contained 7 bases not matched to a gene. Written as DNA, the CDR3 is TGCGCCAGCAGCTTGGGACTAGCGGGACCTGACGACGAGCAGTACTTC. It codes for CASSLGLAGPDDEQYF.

This clonotype occurred many times. The V and J genes are TRBV7-3 and TRBJ2-1, with a possible D match to TRBD2 (6 bases). The germline CDR1 and CDR2 sequences are SGHTA and FQGTGA. Trimming cost V 2 bases and J 0 bases, with 11 bases left between them. The CDR3 extends over 16 amino acids. Here the CDR3 DNA reads TGTGCCAGCAGCTTACTAGCGTCCCTCTCCTACAATGAGCAGTTCTTC. This encodes CASSLLASLSYNEQFF.

This clonotype has more than one count but fewer than ten. The gene calls are TRBV7-7 and TRBJ2-5; weak D call: TRBD2 (6 bases). The CDR3 loop spans 15 amino acids. Trimming pared 1 base from V and 1 base from J, leaving 10 bases between. CDR1 and CDR2 (germline): SSHAT, FNYEAQ (reference sequence). CDR3 bases: TGTGCCAGCAGCTTAGGGAGCGGGCCCCAAGAGACCCAGTACTTC. This encodes CASSLGSGPQETQYF.

J is TRBJ1-2 and V is TRBV19; the D is unclear. This CDR3 spans 13 amino acids. V was pared by 2 bases and J by 3 bases, with 7 bases between. CDR1 and CDR2 from the germline V gene are LNHDA and SQIVND (reference sequence). The CDR3 bases are TGTGCCAGTAGTATAACCCAGTACTATGGCTACACCTTC. Residues: CASSITQYYGYTF. Complete variable domain (other parts from reference TRBV19 and TRBJ1-2): DGGITQSPKYLFRKEGQNVTLSCEQNLNHDAMYWYRQDPGQGLRLIYYSQIVNDFQKGDIAEGYSVSREKKESFPLTVTSAQKNPTAFYLCASSITQYYGYTFGSGTRLTVV.

The rearrangement links TRBV6-5 to TRBJ1-2; D is ambiguous. Germline V gene lookup returns CDR1 MNHEY and CDR2 SVGAGI. The V and J ends lost 2 bases and 7 bases respectively, with 14 bases between them. CDR3 length equals 14 residues. The CDR3 protein is CASSYTAAGSGYTF. The DNA for the CDR3 is TGTGCCAGCAGTTACACAGCCGCCGGTTCTGGCTACACCTTC.

This clonotype has a count of ten or more. V and J are TRBV28 and TRBJ1-1; tentative D call: TRBD1 (5 bases). V was clipped by 3 bases and J by 0 bases, with 11 bases between them. This CDR3 comprises 15 residues. The germline V gene encodes CDR1 MDHEN and CDR2 SYDVKM. CDR3: CASSLRQIMNTEAFF. CDR3 DNA sequence: TGTGCCAGCAGTTTGCGACAGATCATGAACACTGAAGCTTTCTTT.

This clonotype was found many times. The V gene is TRBV4-1, the J gene TRBJ2-2; no reliable D call. The length of the CDR3 is 12 residues. V lost 4 bases and J 3 bases, leaving 3 bases between the germline ends. CDR1 and CDR2 (germline): MGHRA, YSYEKL. The CDR3 here is CASSRDTGELFF. CDR3 coding DNA: TGCGCCAGCAGCCGGGACACCGGGGAGCTGTTTTTT.

CDR3 DNA sequence: TGCGCCAGCAGCTTGTCTTGGGGGCCCGGCTACGAGCAGTACTTC. It specifies CASSLSWGPGYEQYF. The chain couples TRBV5-1 to TRBJ2-7; D might be TRBD1 (6 bases). The CDR3 consists of 15 residues. Germline V lookup: CDR1 SGHRS, CDR2 YFSETQ. V was cut by 1 base and J by 3 bases, with 14 bases left in between.

This clonotype was observed many times. The V call is TRBV2, the J call TRBJ2-5; 13 bases are shared with TRBD2. Germline V gives CDR1 SNHLY, CDR2 FYNNEI. After removal of 6 bases from V and 0 bases from J, the junction contained 4 bases not matched to a gene. This CDR3 has 16 amino acids. CDR3 DNA: TGTGCCAGCAGCGACGGACTAGCGGGAGACCAAGAGACCCAGTACTTC. It codes for CASSDGLAGDQETQYF.

This clonotype was detected many times. This sequence joins TRBV7-2 and TRBJ2-1, with TRBD1 identical over 8 bases. Per the germline V gene, CDR1 is SGHTA and CDR2 is FQGNSA. The length of the CDR3 is 13 residues. V was pared by 5 bases and J by 7 bases, with 4 bases of the junction left unmatched. The CDR3 nucleotides read TGTGCCAGCAGCCCCAACAGGGGGAATGAGCAGTTCTTC. Its translation is CASSPNRGNEQFF.